A single sample gave rise to the 3 T cell receptor beta chains below, sequenced in a study of T cell responses to AZD1222 COVID-19 vaccine. TCRdb's copy holds only in-frame clones and misses some; the assay was immunoSEQ multiplex PCR. Here the sample spans more than 150,000 clones, about 92% being singletons. Sequences were derived from peripheral blood, sampled on day 0 of AZD1222 vaccination. Every receptor here comes from an adult in good health.

This chain joins TRBV4-1 and TRBJ2-7; the D gene is possibly TRBD2 (6 bases). Between the trimmed V and J ends, which lost 0 bases and 3 bases, there was a span of 9 bases. CDR3 length: 14 amino acids. CDR1 and CDR2 from the germline V gene are MGHRA and YSYEKL. CDR3: CASSQEGGSYEQYF. The CDR3 DNA follows: TGCGCCAGCAGCCAAGAAGGAGGGAGCTACGAGCAGTACTTC.

V gene TRBV2 combines with J gene TRBJ1-2; D perhaps matches TRBD1 (6 bases). Germline lookup yields CDR1 SNHLY and CDR2 FYNNEI. The ends were cut back, 4 bases at V and 4 bases at J, with 16 bases in the middle. The length of the CDR3 is 15 residues. CDR3 sequence reads: CASSGRGRGGYGYTF. The CDR3 region has the DNA TGTGCCAGCAGTGGCCGGGGCAGGGGTGGCTATGGCTACACCTTC.

The rearrangement links TRBV28 to TRBJ1-4; D gene unclear. The CDR3 is made up of 13 amino acids. The V end lost 4 bases, the J end lost 1 base, and 4 bases lay between the germline ends. CDR1 MDHEN and CDR2 SYDVKM come from the germline V gene. CDR3 amino acids: CASSWGTNEKLFF. The CDR3 nucleotides read TGTGCCAGCAGTTGGGGAACTAATGAAAAACTGTTTTTT. Drawing the rest from reference TRBV28 and TRBJ1-4, the complete variable domain is DVKVTQSSRYLVKRTGEKVFLECVQDMDHENMFWYRQDPGLGLRLIYFSYDVKMKEKGDIPEGYSVSREKKERFSLILESASTNQTSMYLCASSWGTNEKLFFGSGTQLSVL.